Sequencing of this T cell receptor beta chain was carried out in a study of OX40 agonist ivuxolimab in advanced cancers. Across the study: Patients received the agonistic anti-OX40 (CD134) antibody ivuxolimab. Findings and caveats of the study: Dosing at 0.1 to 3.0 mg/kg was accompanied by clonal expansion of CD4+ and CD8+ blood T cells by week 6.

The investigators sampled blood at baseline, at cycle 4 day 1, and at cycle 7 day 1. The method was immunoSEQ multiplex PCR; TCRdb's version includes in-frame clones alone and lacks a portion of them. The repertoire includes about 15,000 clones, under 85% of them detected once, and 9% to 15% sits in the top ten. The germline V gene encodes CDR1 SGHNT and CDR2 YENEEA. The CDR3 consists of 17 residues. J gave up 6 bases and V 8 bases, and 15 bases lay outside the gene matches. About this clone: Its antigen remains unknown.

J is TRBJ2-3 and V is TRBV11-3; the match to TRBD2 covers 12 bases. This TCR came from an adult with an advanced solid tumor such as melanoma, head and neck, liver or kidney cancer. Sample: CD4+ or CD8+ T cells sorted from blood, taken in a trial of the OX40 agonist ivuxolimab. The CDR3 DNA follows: TGTGCCAGCGCTATCGGGGGGACTAGCGGGTGGAAGGATACGCAGTATTTT. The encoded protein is CASAIGGTSGWKDTQYF.